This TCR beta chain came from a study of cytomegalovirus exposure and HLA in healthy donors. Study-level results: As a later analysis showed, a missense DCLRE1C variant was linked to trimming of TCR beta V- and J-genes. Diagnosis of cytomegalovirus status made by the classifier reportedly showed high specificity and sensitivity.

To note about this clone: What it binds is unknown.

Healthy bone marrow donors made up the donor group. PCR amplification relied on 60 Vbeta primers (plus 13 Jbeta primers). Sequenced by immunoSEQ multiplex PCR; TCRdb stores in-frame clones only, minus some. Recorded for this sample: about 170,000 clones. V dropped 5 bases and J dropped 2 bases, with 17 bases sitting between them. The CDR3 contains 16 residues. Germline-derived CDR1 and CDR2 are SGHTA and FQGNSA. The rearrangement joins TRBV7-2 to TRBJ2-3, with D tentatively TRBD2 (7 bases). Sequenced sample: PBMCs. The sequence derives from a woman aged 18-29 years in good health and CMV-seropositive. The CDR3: CASSRRGGGHTDTQYF. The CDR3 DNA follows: TGTGCCAGCAGCCGGCGGGGCGGGGGCCACACAGATACGCAGTATTTT.